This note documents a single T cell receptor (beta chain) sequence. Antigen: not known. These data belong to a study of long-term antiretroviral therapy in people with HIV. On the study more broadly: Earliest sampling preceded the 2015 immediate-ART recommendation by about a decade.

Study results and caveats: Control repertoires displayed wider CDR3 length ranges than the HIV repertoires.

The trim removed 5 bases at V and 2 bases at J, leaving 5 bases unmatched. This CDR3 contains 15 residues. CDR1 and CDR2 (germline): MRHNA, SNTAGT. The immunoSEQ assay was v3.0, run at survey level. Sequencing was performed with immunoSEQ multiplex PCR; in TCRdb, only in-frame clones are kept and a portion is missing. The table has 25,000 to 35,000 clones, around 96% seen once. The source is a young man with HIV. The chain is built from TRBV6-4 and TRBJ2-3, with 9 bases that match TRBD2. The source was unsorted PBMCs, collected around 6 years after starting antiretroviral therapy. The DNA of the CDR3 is TGTGCCAGCAGTCGGGGCGGGGGGGCCACAGATACGCAGTATTTT. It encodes CASSRGGGATDTQYF.